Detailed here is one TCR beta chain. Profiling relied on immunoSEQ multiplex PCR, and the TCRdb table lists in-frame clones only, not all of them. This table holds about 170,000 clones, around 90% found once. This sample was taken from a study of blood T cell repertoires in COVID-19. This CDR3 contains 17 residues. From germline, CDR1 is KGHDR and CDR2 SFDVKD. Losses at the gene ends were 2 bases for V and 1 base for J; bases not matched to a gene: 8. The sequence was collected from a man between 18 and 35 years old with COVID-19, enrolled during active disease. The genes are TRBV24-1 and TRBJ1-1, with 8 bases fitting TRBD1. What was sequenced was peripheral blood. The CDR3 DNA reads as TGTGCCACCAGTGATTACCGGGACAGGAGACGGAACACTGAAGCTTTCTTT. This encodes CATSDYRDRRRNTEAFF.